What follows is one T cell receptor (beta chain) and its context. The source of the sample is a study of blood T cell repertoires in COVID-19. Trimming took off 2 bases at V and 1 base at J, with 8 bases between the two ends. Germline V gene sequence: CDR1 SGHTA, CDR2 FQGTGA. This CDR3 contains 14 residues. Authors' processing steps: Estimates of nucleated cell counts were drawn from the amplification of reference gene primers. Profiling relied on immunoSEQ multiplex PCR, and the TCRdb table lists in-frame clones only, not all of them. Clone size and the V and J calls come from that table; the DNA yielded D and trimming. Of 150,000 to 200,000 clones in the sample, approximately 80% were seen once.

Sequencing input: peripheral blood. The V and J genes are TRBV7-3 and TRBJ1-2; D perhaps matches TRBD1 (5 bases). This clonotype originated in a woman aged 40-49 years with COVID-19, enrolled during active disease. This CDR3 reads CASSLLGGNYGYTF. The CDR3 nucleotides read TGTGCCAGCAGCTTATTGGGGGGTAACTATGGCTACACCTTC. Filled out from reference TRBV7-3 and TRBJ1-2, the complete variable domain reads GAGVSQTPSNKVTEKGKYVELRCDPISGHTALYWYRQSLGQGPEFLIYFQGTGAADDSGLPNDRFFAVRPEGSVSTLKIQRTERGDSAVYLCASSLLGGNYGYTFGSGTRLTVV.